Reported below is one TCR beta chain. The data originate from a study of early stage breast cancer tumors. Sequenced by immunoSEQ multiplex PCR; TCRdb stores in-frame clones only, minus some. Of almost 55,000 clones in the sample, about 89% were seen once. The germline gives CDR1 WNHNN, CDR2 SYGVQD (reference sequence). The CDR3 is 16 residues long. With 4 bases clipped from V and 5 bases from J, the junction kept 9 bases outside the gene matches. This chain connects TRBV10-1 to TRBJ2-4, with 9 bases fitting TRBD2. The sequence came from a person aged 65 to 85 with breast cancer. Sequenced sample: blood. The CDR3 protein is CASSGGRLAGQNIQYF. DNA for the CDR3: TGCGCCAGCAGTGGTGGTCGGCTAGCGGGGCAAAACATTCAGTACTTC.